These T cell receptor beta chains were read from a single sample in a study of blood T cell repertoires in COVID-19. Assay: immunoSEQ multiplex PCR; the TCRdb copy retains only in-frame clones and omits some. The sample lists tens of thousands of clones, roughly 80% occurring once. The sample was peripheral blood. These receptors all come from a human donor in a cohort sampled during active COVID-19. Each CDR3 is given with its conserved first and last residue. D genes are given only for firm matches. Size is stated for part of the rows, as once, few or many counts, or as a class when the clone is expanded.

TRBJ2-3,-,TRBV18,-,TGTGCCAGCTCACCCCCCAATGGACACTCGAAGAGGGATACGCAGTATTTT,CASSPPNGHSKRDTQYF
TRBJ2-7,TRBD1,TRBV28,-,TGTGCCAGCAGTTCCGTACGGGACAGCCTCTACGAGCAGTACTTC,CASSSVRDSLYEQYF
TRBJ2-1,-,TRBV10-3,once,TGTGCCATCAGCCGGGACATATACAATGAGCAGTTCTTC,CAISRDIYNEQFF
TRBJ2-3,-,TRBV7-2,-,TGTGCCAGCAGCTTAGCACTAGTGGGAGATACGCAGTATTTT,CASSLALVGDTQYF
TRBJ2-2,-,TRBV7-8,-,TGTGCCAGCAGCTTAGACGGTTCGAACACCGGGGAGCTGTTTTTT,CASSLDGSNTGELFF
TRBJ2-2,TRBD1,TRBV28,-,TGTGCCAGCAGGCGGGACAGGGTGAACACCGGGGAGCTGTTTTTT,CASRRDRVNTGELFF
TRBJ2-5,TRBD2,TRBV19,-,TGTGCCAGTAGTATTATCGGCGGGAGTTTCCAAGAGACCCAGTACTTC,CASSIIGGSFQETQYF
TRBJ2-2,-,TRBV7-2,-,TGTGCCAGCAGCTTAGCGCTTCGGACCGGGGAGCTGTTTTTT,CASSLALRTGELFF
TRBJ2-5,TRBD1,TRBV29-1,-,TGCAGCGTTGAACAGGGGGCAGAGACCCAGTACTTC,CSVEQGAETQYF
TRBJ2-3,-,TRBV28,-,TGTGCCAGCAGAGACTTAAGGAGACAGCGCAGCACAGATACGCAGTATTTT,CASRDLRRQRSTDTQYF
TRBJ2-7,-,TRBV5-1,-,TGCGCCAGCAGCTTGGGGCCAGGGGACGAGCAGTACTTC,CASSLGPGDEQYF
TRBJ2-2,-,TRBV7-9,-,TGTGCCAGCAGCTTAGGAACAGGATCGAACACCGGGGAGCTGTTTTTT,CASSLGTGSNTGELFF
TRBJ2-2,TRBD1,TRBV7-2,-,TGTGCCAGCAGCCAGAGACAGGGTCAAACCGGGGAGCTGTTTTTT,CASSQRQGQTGELFF
TRBJ2-7,-,TRBV6-5,few,TGTGCCAGCAGGACAGCCCGGCGGGAGCAGTACTTC,CASRTARREQYF
TRBJ1-5,-,TRBV12-3/TRBV12-4,once,TGTGCCAGCAGTTTAACCGGTTATCAGCCCCAGCATTTT,CASSLTGYQPQHF
TRBJ2-5,-,TRBV5-1,-,TGCGCCAGCAGCTTGACCGGGAGTCAGACGGCAGAGACCCAGTACTTC,CASSLTGSQTAETQYF
TRBJ2-5,-,TRBV28,-,TGTGCCAGCAGCTCCATGAGGGTGGGGGAGACCCAGTACTTC,CASSSMRVGETQYF
TRBJ1-5,-,TRBV27,-,-,CASSTSGLSNQPQHF